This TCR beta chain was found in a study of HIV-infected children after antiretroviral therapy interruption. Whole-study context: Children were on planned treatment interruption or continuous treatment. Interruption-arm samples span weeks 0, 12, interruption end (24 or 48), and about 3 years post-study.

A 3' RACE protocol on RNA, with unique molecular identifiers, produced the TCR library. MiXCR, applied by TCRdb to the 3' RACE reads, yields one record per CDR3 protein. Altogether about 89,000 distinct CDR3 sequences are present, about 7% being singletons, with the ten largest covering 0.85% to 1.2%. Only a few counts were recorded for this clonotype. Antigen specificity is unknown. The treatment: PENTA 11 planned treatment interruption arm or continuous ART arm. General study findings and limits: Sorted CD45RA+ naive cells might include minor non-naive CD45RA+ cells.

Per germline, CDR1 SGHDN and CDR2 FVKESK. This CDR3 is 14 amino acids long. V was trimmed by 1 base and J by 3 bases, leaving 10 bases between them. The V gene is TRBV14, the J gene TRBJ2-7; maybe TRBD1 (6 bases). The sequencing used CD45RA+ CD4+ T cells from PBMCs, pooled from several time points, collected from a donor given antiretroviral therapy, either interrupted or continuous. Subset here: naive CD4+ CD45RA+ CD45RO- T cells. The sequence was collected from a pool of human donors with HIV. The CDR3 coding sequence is TGTGCCAGCAGCCAAGGCACAGGGTACTACGAGCAGTACTTC. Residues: CASSQGTGYYEQYF.